These T cell receptor beta chains were read from a single sample in a study of cytomegalovirus exposure and HLA in healthy donors. Clones were read by immunoSEQ multiplex PCR, and TCRdb kept only the in-frame ones, dropping some. The table lists 100,000 to 150,000 clones, 60% to 85% of them singletons. The material sequenced was PBMCs. All receptors derive from a man aged 30-40 years in good health and CMV-seronegative. CDR3s include the opening cysteine and the closing phenylalanine or tryptophan. D genes are given only for firm matches. Rows may omit the clone size; those that give it use once, few, many or a size class.

TRBD1	TRBV5-1	TRBJ1-2	.	TGCGCCAGCAGCTCCGGACAGGGGGCATTGAGCTACACCTTC	CASSSGQGALSYTF
.	TRBV7-9	TRBJ1-1	.	TGTGCCAGCAGCTGGACTGCTACTGAAGCTTTCTTT	CASSWTATEAFF
TRBD1	TRBV5-6	TRBJ2-5	.	TGTGCCAGCAGCTTCGGCGGACAGGGACAAGAGACCCAGTACTTC	CASSFGGQGQETQYF
.	TRBV29-1	TRBJ1-2	.	TGCAGCGGGTATGAGTTCGAAGGGGATGGCTACACCTTC	CSGYEFEGDGYTF
TRBD1	TRBV18	TRBJ2-1	.	TGTGCCAGCTCACCCCGGGACAGGGGATTTAATGAGCAGTTCTTC	CASSPRDRGFNEQFF
TRBD1	TRBV25-1	TRBJ2-5	.	TGTGCCAGCAGTGAATCCGACAGGGGCCAAGAGACCCAGTACTTC	CASSESDRGQETQYF
TRBD1	TRBV18	TRBJ2-7	once	TGTGCCAGCTCACCCTACAGGGGTAACAACGAGCAGTACTTC	CASSPYRGNNEQYF
TRBD1	TRBV18	TRBJ1-2	.	TGTGCCAGCTCACTCGGACAGGCCCTGAGCTATGGCTACACCTTC	CASSLGQALSYGYTF
.	TRBV6-1	TRBJ2-2	.	TGTGCCAGCAGTGAATATGGGCCCGGGGAGCTGTTTTTT	CASSEYGPGELFF
TRBD1	TRBV9	TRBJ1-6	.	TGTGCCAGCAGCCCCCGACAGGGGACTAATTCACCCCTCCACTTT	CASSPRQGTNSPLHF
TRBD2	TRBV4-2	TRBJ2-7	few	TGTGCCAGCAGCCAAGAAGCGGGAGGGTCCTACGAGCAGTACTTC	CASSQEAGGSYEQYF
.	TRBV5-1	TRBJ2-3	few	TGCGCCAGCAGCTTGTGGCTTACAGGTACTAGCACAGATACGCAGTATTTT	CASSLWLTGTSTDTQYF
.	TRBV9	TRBJ2-1	.	TGTGCCAGCAGCGTAGCGGGTACCTACAATGAGCAGTTCTTC	CASSVAGTYNEQFF
.	TRBV4-3	TRBJ1-1	.	TGCGCCAGCAGCCAAGTCCGGGGGGTTACTGAAGCTTTCTTT	CASSQVRGVTEAFF
.	TRBV11-3	TRBJ2-7	once	TGTGCCAGCAGCCCCCGAGAGTTCCCCTACGAGCAGTACTTC	CASSPREFPYEQYF
.	TRBV28	TRBJ1-5	.	TGTGCCAGCAGTTACCCCGACAGATATCAGCCCCAGCATTTT	CASSYPDRYQPQHF